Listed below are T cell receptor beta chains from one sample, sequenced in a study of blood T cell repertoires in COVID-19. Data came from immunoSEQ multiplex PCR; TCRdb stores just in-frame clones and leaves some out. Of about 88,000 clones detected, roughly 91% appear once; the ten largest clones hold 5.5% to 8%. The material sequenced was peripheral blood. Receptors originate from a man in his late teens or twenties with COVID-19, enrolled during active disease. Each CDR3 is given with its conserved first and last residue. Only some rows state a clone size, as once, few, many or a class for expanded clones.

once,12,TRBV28,CASSWRTGVRFF
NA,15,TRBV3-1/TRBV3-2,CASSLTPGSSYEQYF
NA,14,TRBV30,CAWARVGHSYEQYF
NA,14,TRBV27,CASSFRRDNNEQFF
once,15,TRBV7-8,CASSSQGTASYEQYF
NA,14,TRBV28,CASSQTSYSDTQYF
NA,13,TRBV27,CASSSSIAETQYF
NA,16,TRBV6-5,CASSYSRLAGDYEQYF
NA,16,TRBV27,CASSLTSGTPQETQYF
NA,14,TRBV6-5,CASSYVAGAFEQYF
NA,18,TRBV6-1,CASSDTKTSGRGVYEQFF
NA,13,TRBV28,CASRLTGGNEQYF
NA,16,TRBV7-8,CASSPLAGLNSYEQYF
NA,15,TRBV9,CASSRGGSGDSPLHF
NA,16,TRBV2,CASRSRDRGVYEKLFF
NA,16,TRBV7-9,CASSRRERTLTDEQYF
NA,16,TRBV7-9,CASSPTSGTSYNEQFF
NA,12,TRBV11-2,CASSRSGEKLFF
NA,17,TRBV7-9,CASSLGDRLPSYNEQFF
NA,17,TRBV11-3,CASSRGGLAGVGETQYF
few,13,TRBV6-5,CASGYLEGEKLFF
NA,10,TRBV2,CASSNNEQYF
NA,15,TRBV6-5,CASSYSTRAPDTQYF
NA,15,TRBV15,CATSRSGQGADGYTF
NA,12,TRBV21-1,CASSLPSETQYF
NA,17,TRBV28,CASSSFGATGQGYEQYF
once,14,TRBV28,CASSLPSRGYEQYF
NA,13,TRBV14,CASSQLMNTEAFF
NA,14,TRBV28,CASSSGALSYEQYF
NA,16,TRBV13,CASSLDPQGAAYEQYF
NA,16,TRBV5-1,CASSLNTGTLNTEQYF
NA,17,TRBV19,CASSIGLAGGHEDTQYF
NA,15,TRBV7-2,CASSLRDRVTDTQYF
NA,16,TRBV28,CASSSLAGGPYNEQFF
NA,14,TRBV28,CASSYPRRNYEQYF
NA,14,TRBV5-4,CASSLRGGGETQYF
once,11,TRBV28,CASSRVQEQYF